The 31 T cell receptor beta chains reported below all come from one sample, sequenced in a study of T cells expressing NK-cell markers. Reprocessing the 5' RACE reads, TCRdb reports a single entry for every CDR3 protein and omits DNA. The sample table includes some 410,000 distinct CDR3 sequences. The sequencing sample was made of blood T cells: a sorted CD56 or NKG2C T cell subset, CD4+ or CD8+ T cells, or bulk PBMC T cells (not recorded which). Receptor source: a woman between 18 and 70 years old in good health.

This sequence joins TRBV4-3 and TRBJ2-3; TCRdb reports TRBD2, a call that lacks DNA to check it against. This CDR3 comprises 16 residues. Germline V gene lookup returns CDR1 LGHNA and CDR2 YSLEER. This chain's CDR3 is CASSQLGTPYTDTQYF.

The V gene is TRBV9, the J gene TRBJ2-3; TCRdb gives TRBD1 as the D gene, but with no DNA this cannot be confirmed. The CDR3 is 15 residues long. Germline-derived CDR1 and CDR2 are SGDLS and YYNGEE. CDR3: CASSVDGDRTDTQYF.

The J gene is TRBJ2-4, the V gene TRBV27. The CDR3 runs to 14 residues. CDR1 and CDR2 (germline): MNHEY, SMNVEV (reference sequence). The CDR3 here is CASSFWASKNIQYF.

CDR3 protein: CASSHSDRVGTEAFF. V usage is TRBV11-1 and J usage is TRBJ1-1; checking the TCRdb D call of TRBD1 is not possible without DNA. The germline gives CDR1 SGHAT, CDR2 FQDESV (reference sequence). CDR3 length: 15 residues. The whole variable domain, filled in from reference TRBV11-1 and TRBJ1-1, reads EAEVAQSPRYKITEKSQAVAFWCDPISGHATLYWYRQILGQGPELLVQFQDESVVDDSQLPKDRFSAERLKGVDSTLKIQPAELGDSAMYLCASSHSDRVGTEAFFGQGTRLTVV.

The chain uses TRBV29-1 and TRBJ2-1; there is no DNA to check the TCRdb D call of TRBD1. Germline V gives CDR1 SQVTM, CDR2 ANQGSEA. This CDR3 contains 14 residues. CDR3 sequence reads: CSVPDSLTYNEQFF.

The chain combines TRBV7-2 with TRBJ1-5; with no DNA, the TCRdb D assignment of TRBD1 cannot be verified. The length of the CDR3 is 14 residues. From germline, CDR1 is SGHTA and CDR2 FQGNSA. This chain's CDR3 is CASSFRGAGQPQHF.

The chain has TRBV5-5 and TRBJ2-1; there is no DNA to check the TCRdb D call of TRBD1. This CDR3 has 14 amino acids. CDR1 and CDR2 (germline): SGHKS, YYEKEE (reference sequence). The CDR3 is CASSPTGPRVEQFF.

V gene TRBV20-1 combines with J gene TRBJ1-1. The CDR3 contains 15 residues. Germline CDR1 reads DFQATT; CDR2 reads SNEGSKA (reference sequence). The chain's CDR3 is CSAFDSPGVGTEAFF.

This CDR3 is CASSAYQETQYF. J is TRBJ2-5 and V is TRBV12-3 or TRBV12-4. The CDR3 is made up of 12 amino acids.

This chain uses TRBV12-3 or TRBV12-4 with TRBJ2-1; as DNA is missing, the TRBD2 call by TCRdb cannot be tested. This CDR3 comprises 17 residues. CDR3 loop: CASSHPTSGRDYNEQFF.

CDR3 protein: CASSGAGAPGNTIYF. The gene calls are TRBV9 and TRBJ1-3; the D call from TCRdb, TRBD1, cannot be confirmed without DNA. Germline CDR1 is SGDLS and CDR2 is YYNGEE. The CDR3 sequence is 15 residues long.

The V call is TRBV28, the J call TRBJ1-4; TCRdb's D call, TRBD1, is unchecked because there is no DNA. Germline values: CDR1 MDHEN, CDR2 SYDVKM. The CDR3 loop spans 15 amino acids. The CDR3 here is CASSLGTGGLEKLFF.

CDR3 in amino acids: CASSPTGGLDEQYF. The rearrangement links TRBV28 to TRBJ2-7; TCRdb reports TRBD1, a call that lacks DNA to check it against. Germline-derived CDR1 and CDR2 are MDHEN and SYDVKM. The CDR3 extends over 14 amino acids.

The rearrangement uses TRBV12-3 or TRBV12-4 and TRBJ2-3; the D call of TRBD1 rests on TCRdb alone, since no DNA is present to check it. This CDR3 has 15 residues. CDR3: CASNPTGGLTDTQYF.

The rearrangement uses TRBV5-1 and TRBJ2-5; TCRdb designates TRBD1, a call that cannot be tested without DNA. CDR3 size: 15 residues. Germline V CDR1 and CDR2: SGHRS, YFSETQ. The chain's CDR3 is CASSLVGGEQETQYF.

V usage is TRBV20-1 and J usage is TRBJ2-3; TCRdb's D call, TRBD2, is unchecked because there is no DNA. Looked up from germline, CDR1 is DFQATT and CDR2 is SNEGSKA (reference sequence). The CDR3 covers 16 residues. The CDR3 is CSARGLAGGFTDTQYF.

V and J are TRBV12-3 or TRBV12-4 and TRBJ2-1. This CDR3 has 12 amino acids. CDR3: CASKELYNEQFF.

The chain carries TRBV4-1 and TRBJ1-5; the TCRdb call, TRBD1, lacks DNA for checking. CDR1 is MGHRA and CDR2 is YSYEKL in the germline V gene. The CDR3 extends over 15 amino acids. The CDR3 is CASSQTPGSNQPQHF.

The chain is built from TRBV30 and TRBJ2-5; the TRBD2 assignment by TCRdb is unverifiable without DNA. The V gene's germline CDR1 is GTSNPN and CDR2 SVGIG (reference sequence). This CDR3 spans 13 amino acids. The CDR3 is CAWSVTGSETQYF.

The V gene is TRBV9, the J gene TRBJ1-1. CDR1 SGDLS and CDR2 YYNGEE come from the germline V gene. The CDR3 extends over 15 amino acids. CDR3 residues: CASSVVSDLNTEAFF.

The chain is built from TRBV6-1 and TRBJ2-5; TCRdb selects TRBD2, and the lack of DNA leaves this call unchecked. Germline-derived CDR1 and CDR2 are MNHNS and SASEGT. This CDR3 is built from 14 residues. Here the CDR3 reads CASSSPVGQETQYF.

This sequence joins TRBV10-1 and TRBJ2-5; TCRdb names TRBD1, which stays unverified in the absence of DNA. CDR3 length: 13 amino acids. The germline V gene encodes CDR1 WNHNN and CDR2 SYGVQD (reference sequence). CDR3 loop: CASTGQGQETQYF.

The CDR3: CASSSRDRGTYGYTF. The chain carries TRBV7-2 and TRBJ1-2; absent DNA, TCRdb's TRBD1 call cannot be checked. Germline V gene sequence: CDR1 SGHTA, CDR2 FQGNSA. CDR3 length: 15 amino acids. Using reference TRBV7-2 and TRBJ1-2 for the parts outside the CDR3, the full variable domain is GAGVSQSPSNKVTEKGKDVELRCDPISGHTALYWYRQSLGQGLEFLIYFQGNSAPDKSGLPSDRFSAERTGGSVSTLTIQRTQQEDSAVYLCASSSRDRGTYGYTFGSGTRLTVV.

The chain is built from TRBV9 and TRBJ2-2; TCRdb picks TRBD1, but there is no DNA to check that call. This CDR3 spans 14 amino acids. Germline CDR1 reads SGDLS; CDR2 reads YYNGEE. The CDR3 reads CASSVDGRGGELFF.

This chain joins TRBV11-2 and TRBJ2-1. Germline assignment: CDR1 SGHAT and CDR2 FQNNGV. CDR3 length equals 16 residues. The CDR3 is CASSLKGLATYNEQFF. Full variable domain (missing parts from reference TRBV11-2 and TRBJ2-1): EAGVAQSPRYKIIEKRQSVAFWCNPISGHATLYWYQQILGQGPKLLIQFQNNGVVDDSQLPKDRFSAERLKGVDSTLKIQPAKLEDSAVYLCASSLKGLATYNEQFFGPGTRLTVL.

The V gene is TRBV7-2, the J gene TRBJ2-1; TCRdb selects TRBD1, and the lack of DNA leaves this call unchecked. Germline V gene lookup returns CDR1 SGHTA and CDR2 FQGNSA. The CDR3 runs to 16 residues. CDR3 sequence reads: CASSLGGTGGLNEQFF.

The chain joins TRBV27 to TRBJ2-1; TCRdb names TRBD2, which stays unverified in the absence of DNA. The CDR3 totals 15 residues. Germline values: CDR1 MNHEY, CDR2 SMNVEV (reference sequence). The chain's CDR3 is CASREGLAGGNEQFF.

V usage is TRBV20-1 and J usage is TRBJ1-2; TCRdb picks TRBD1, but there is no DNA to check that call. Germline assignment: CDR1 DFQATT and CDR2 SNEGSKA (reference sequence). The CDR3 loop spans 13 amino acids. The CDR3 protein is CSARQGSSEGYTF.

The chain is built from TRBV4-3 and TRBJ2-5; TCRdb designates TRBD1, a call that cannot be tested without DNA. CDR1 is LGHNA, CDR2 YSLEER, per germline. The CDR3 extends over 14 amino acids. The chain's CDR3 is CASSQRTGGETQYF.

This chain uses TRBV7-3 with TRBJ2-6; TCRdb gives TRBD1 as the D gene, but with no DNA this cannot be confirmed. The CDR3 spans 16 residues. CDR1 is SGHTA and CDR2 is FQGTGA in the germline V gene. The CDR3 reads CASSLWAGLGANVLTF.

The gene calls are TRBV28 and TRBJ1-1. The CDR3 contains 13 residues. CDR1 is MDHEN, CDR2 SYDVKM, per germline. CDR3 amino acids: CASSLTYTREAFF.